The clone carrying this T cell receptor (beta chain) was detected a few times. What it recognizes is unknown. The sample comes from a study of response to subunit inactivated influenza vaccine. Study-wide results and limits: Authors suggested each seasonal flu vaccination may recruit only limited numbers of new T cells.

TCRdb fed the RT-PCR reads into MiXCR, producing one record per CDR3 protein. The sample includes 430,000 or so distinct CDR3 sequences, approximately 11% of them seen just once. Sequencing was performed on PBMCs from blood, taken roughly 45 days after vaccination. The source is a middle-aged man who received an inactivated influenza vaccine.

The CDR3 coding sequence is TGTGCCAGCAGCCGCATTGAGCTCTCTGGAAACACCATATATTTT. It specifies CASSRIELSGNTIYF. V gene TRBV7-2 combines with J gene TRBJ1-3; no clear D. Germline values: CDR1 SGHTA, CDR2 FQGNSA. Trimming took 5 bases from V and 0 from J, leaving 11 bases between them. CDR3 length: 15 amino acids.